The clone carrying this T cell receptor (beta chain) was seen just once. The antigen is unknown. The data were taken from a study of PD-1 blockade in classical Hodgkin lymphoma. Study at large: Intravenous nivolumab at 3 mg/kg was given to patients every 2 weeks.

Profiled with immunoSEQ multiplex PCR; TCRdb holds only in-frame clones, not every one. This table holds around 50,000 clones, approximately 72% found once. The time point denotes: cycle 4 day 1 (C4D1), after more than 5 weeks of nivolumab. Following autologous stem cell transplantation, relapse occurred in every patient, and exposure to brentuximab vedotin varied. This CDR3 comprises 13 residues. Germline loops: CDR1 SGHTA, CDR2 FQGNSA. V lost 5 bases, J lost 5 bases, and 12 bases lay in between. Findings of the study overall: Similar baseline diversity was found in complete responders and newly diagnosed patients. By C4D1, CD4+ diversity increased significantly, especially in complete responders. Exclusion was applied to patients who started nivolumab under 1 year after ASCT.

The sequence derives from a human donor with classical Hodgkin lymphoma. The chain is built from TRBV7-2 and TRBJ1-1, with D perhaps matching TRBD1 (6 bases). The sample was peripheral blood mononuclear cells (PBMCs), taken before the fourth cycle of nivolumab. CDR3 DNA sequence: TGTGCCAGCAGCGCCCAAGGACAGACTGAAGCTTTCTTT. This translates into CASSAQGQTEAFF.